Listed below are T cell receptor beta chains from one sample, sequenced in a study of blood T cell repertoires in COVID-19. Sequenced by immunoSEQ multiplex PCR; TCRdb stores in-frame clones only, minus some. The sample has nearly 350,000 clones, about 90% seen once. Sequenced: peripheral blood. These receptors were collected from a woman between 70 and 85 years old with COVID-19, enrolled during active disease. CDR3s include the opening cysteine and the closing phenylalanine or tryptophan. A D gene is named only where the DNA matches it firmly. Clone size appears in some rows only: once, few, many, or a class for an expanded clone.

>TRBV28|-|TRBJ1-3|-
CASSRGTGNTIYF
TGTGCCAGCAGCCGCGGGACTGGAAACACCATATATTTT
>TRBV6-4|-|TRBJ2-5|TRBD2
CASSRSGLPQETQYF
TGTGCCAGCAGTCGTAGCGGGCTGCCCCAAGAGACCCAGTACTTC
>TRBV27|-|TRBJ2-5|-
CASSAGETQYF
TGTGCCAGCAGTGCGGGGGAGACCCAGTACTTC
>TRBV6-2/TRBV6-3|-|TRBJ2-1|-
CASSPRDEQFF
TGTGCCAGCAGCCCGAGGGATGAGCAGTTCTTC
>TRBV5-4|-|TRBJ2-3|-
CASSLDLASTDTQYF
TGTGCCAGCAGCTTGGACCTAGCTAGCACAGATACGCAGTATTTT
>TRBV2|-|TRBJ1-1|-
CASSEPPYTEAFF
TGTGCCAGCAGTGAACCCCCATACACTGAAGCTTTCTTT
>TRBV7-2|-|TRBJ2-1|TRBD2
CASRPPAGTYNEQFF
TGTGCCAGCAGACCCCCAGCGGGGACCTACAATGAGCAGTTCTTC
>TRBV9|-|TRBJ1-6|-
CASSVDSGGWSPLHF
TGTGCCAGCAGCGTAGACTCTGGGGGCTGGTCACCCCTCCACTTT
>TRBV3-1/TRBV3-2|-|TRBJ1-2|-
CASSQDWGGDGYTF
TGTGCCAGCAGCCAAGATTGGGGAGGAGATGGCTACACCTTC
>TRBV10-3|-|TRBJ1-3|-
CAVLPEGGSGNTIYF
TGTGCCGTCTTACCCGAGGGAGGTAGCGGAAACACCATATATTTT
>TRBV18|few|TRBJ1-2|TRBD1
CASSPRQGPNYGYTF
TGTGCCAGCTCACCTCGACAGGGGCCTAACTATGGCTACACCTTC
>TRBV4-3|-|TRBJ2-3|TRBD2
CASSQEASGGGLDTQYF
TGCGCCAGCAGCCAAGAGGCTAGCGGGGGGGGATTAGATACGCAGTATTTT
>TRBV6-4|-|TRBJ1-5|-
CAIGGGLQKGNQPQHF
TGTGCCATCGGGGGGGGACTCCAAAAGGGGAATCAGCCCCAGCATTTT
>TRBV5-1|-|TRBJ1-2|TRBD1
CASSLGGQDSYTF
TGCGCCAGCAGCTTGGGGGGACAGGATAGCTACACCTTC
>TRBV9|-|TRBJ2-7|TRBD1
CASSPRTGSYEQYF
TGTGCCAGCAGCCCGAGGACAGGGTCCTACGAGCAGTACTTC
>TRBV19|-|TRBJ1-4|TRBD1
CASLQGAGEKLFF
TGTGCCAGCCTCCAGGGGGCTGGGGAAAAACTGTTTTTT
>TRBV19|-|TRBJ2-7|TRBD2
CASSKGPRGTSYEQYF
TGTGCCAGCTCCAAAGGCCCGCGGGGGACCTCCTACGAGCAGTACTTC
>TRBV7-9|few|TRBJ1-2|-
CASSLAVPSGGYTF
TGTGCCAGCAGCTTAGCGGTACCTAGTGGAGGCTACACCTTC
>TRBV19|-|TRBJ1-5|-
CASSMASSNQPQHF
TGTGCCAGTAGTATGGCCAGTAGCAATCAGCCCCAGCATTTT
>TRBV7-3|-|TRBJ1-5|TRBD1
CASSSTNRDRGPSPQHF
TGTGCCAGCAGCTCAACAAACCGGGACAGGGGCCCATCGCCCCAGCATTTT
>TRBV9|-|TRBJ1-1|-
CASSVGPGGLEAFF
TGTGCCAGCAGCGTCGGGCCAGGCGGGCTTGAAGCTTTCTTT
>TRBV18|-|TRBJ1-1|-
CASSPPGGVGTEAFF
TGTGCCAGCTCACCACCGGGAGGGGTTGGCACTGAAGCTTTCTTT
>TRBV11-1|once|TRBJ1-2|TRBD1
CASSPSGTGRGYTF
TGTGCCAGCAGCCCGAGCGGGACAGGGAGGGGCTACACCTTC
>TRBV5-4|-|TRBJ2-1|TRBD2
CASSFLAGGDNEQFF
TGTGCCAGCAGTTTTCTAGCGGGGGGGGACAATGAGCAGTTCTTC
>TRBV24-1|-|TRBJ2-3|TRBD2
CATSDPVSGGTDTQYF
TGTGCCACCAGTGACCCAGTTAGCGGGGGCACAGATACGCAGTATTTT
>TRBV7-7|-|TRBJ2-5|TRBD1
CASSLNRGMQETQYF
TGTGCCAGCAGCTTAAACAGGGGGATGCAAGAGACCCAGTACTTC
>TRBV6-5|-|TRBJ1-1|-
CASTRGMNTEAFF
TGTGCCAGCACCAGGGGTATGAACACTGAAGCTTTCTTT
>TRBV9|-|TRBJ2-4|-
CASSVTGGDNIQYF
TGTGCCAGCAGCGTCACAGGGGGGGATAACATTCAGTACTTC
>TRBV10-2|-|TRBJ2-7|-
CASSPSYEQYF
TGCGCCAGCAGTCCTTCCTACGAGCAGTACTTC
>TRBV27|-|TRBJ2-3|TRBD2
CASSSPGTSRDTQYF
TGTGCCAGCAGTTCCCCCGGGACTAGTCGAGATACGCAGTATTTT
>TRBV6-5|-|TRBJ2-3|-
CASSNRVSTDTQYF
TGTGCCAGCAGTAACAGGGTTAGCACAGATACGCAGTATTTT
>TRBV6-5|-|TRBJ1-2|TRBD1
CASTGTGGGYGYTF
TGTGCCAGCACCGGAACAGGGGGCGGCTATGGCTACACCTTC
>TRBV5-1|-|TRBJ1-2|-
CASKRWFGYGYTF
TGCGCCAGCAAGAGATGGTTCGGGTATGGCTACACCTTC
>TRBV6-2/TRBV6-3|-|TRBJ2-7|TRBD2
CASSPPLAGAPEQYF
TGTGCCAGCAGCCCTCCTCTAGCGGGGGCCCCCGAGCAGTACTTC
>TRBV7-2|-|TRBJ1-1|TRBD1
CASSYAGTGMNTEAFF
TGTGCCAGCAGCTACGCCGGGACAGGTATGAACACTGAAGCTTTCTTT
>TRBV23-1|-|TRBJ1-1|-
CASSPGVRNTEAFF
TGCGCCAGCAGCCCTGGAGTCCGAAACACTGAAGCTTTCTTT
>TRBV7-9|-|TRBJ1-2|TRBD1
CASSFQPLIRDRHDGYTF
TGTGCCAGCAGCTTTCAGCCTCTGATCCGGGACAGGCACGATGGCTACACCTTC
>TRBV7-3|-|TRBJ2-5|-
CASSPQGNRETQYF
TGTGCCAGCAGCCCCCAGGGTAATCGGGAGACCCAGTACTTC
>TRBV25-1|-|TRBJ2-3|-
CASSEWAEGPDTQYF
TGTGCCAGCAGTGAATGGGCCGAGGGCCCAGATACGCAGTATTTT
>TRBV9|-|TRBJ2-3|-
CASSVAGGRGEDTQYF
TGTGCCAGCAGCGTAGCGGGGGGCCGAGGGGAAGATACGCAGTATTTT
>TRBV10-3|-|TRBJ2-3|TRBD2
CAIGTSGGFTDTQYF
TGTGCCATCGGGACTAGCGGGGGTTTCACAGATACGCAGTATTTT
>TRBV6-2/TRBV6-3|-|TRBJ2-3|-
CASSYGTFRTDTQYF
TGTGCCAGCAGTTACGGGACTTTTCGCACAGATACGCAGTATTTT
>TRBV27|-|TRBJ1-2|TRBD1
CASSPSTGANYGYTF
TGTGCCAGCAGTCCGTCTACAGGGGCTAACTATGGCTACACCTTC
>TRBV10-2|-|TRBJ1-1|-
CASSESAHPEAFF
TGCGCCAGCAGTGAGTCGGCACATCCTGAAGCTTTCTTT
>TRBV5-1|-|TRBJ1-5|-
CASRETENSNQPQHF
TGCGCCAGCAGAGAGACAGAAAATAGCAATCAGCCCCAGCATTTT
>TRBV7-3|-|TRBJ2-3|TRBD1
CASSPTRDRGRQSDTQYF
TGTGCCAGCAGCCCGACCCGGGACAGGGGGCGACAGTCAGATACGCAGTATTTT
>TRBV18|-|TRBJ2-3|-
CASSPFRDAFADTQYF
TGTGCCAGCTCACCGTTCAGGGATGCCTTCGCAGATACGCAGTATTTT
>TRBV29-1|-|TRBJ2-1|TRBD2
CSVVGLADYNEQFF
TGCAGCGTCGTCGGACTAGCGGACTACAATGAGCAGTTCTTC
>TRBV15|-|TRBJ1-3|-
CATSKSAGLGNTIYF
TGTGCCACCAGTAAGAGCGCAGGGTTAGGAAACACCATATATTTT
>TRBV7-3|-|TRBJ2-1|TRBD1
CASSSFGTVHNEQFF
TGTGCCAGCAGCTCCTTCGGGACAGTCCACAATGAGCAGTTCTTC
>TRBV7-9|-|TRBJ1-2|TRBD1
CASSQGQGGGYTF
TGTGCCAGCAGCCAAGGACAGGGCGGTGGCTACACCTTC
>TRBV25-1|-|TRBJ1-1|TRBD1
CASSAYRGEGAFF
TGTGCCAGCAGTGCCTACAGGGGCGAGGGGGCTTTCTTT
>TRBV7-7|few|TRBJ1-2|-
CASSTLFPRERGYGYTF
TGTGCCAGCAGCACCCTATTCCCCAGGGAGCGGGGCTATGGCTACACCTTC